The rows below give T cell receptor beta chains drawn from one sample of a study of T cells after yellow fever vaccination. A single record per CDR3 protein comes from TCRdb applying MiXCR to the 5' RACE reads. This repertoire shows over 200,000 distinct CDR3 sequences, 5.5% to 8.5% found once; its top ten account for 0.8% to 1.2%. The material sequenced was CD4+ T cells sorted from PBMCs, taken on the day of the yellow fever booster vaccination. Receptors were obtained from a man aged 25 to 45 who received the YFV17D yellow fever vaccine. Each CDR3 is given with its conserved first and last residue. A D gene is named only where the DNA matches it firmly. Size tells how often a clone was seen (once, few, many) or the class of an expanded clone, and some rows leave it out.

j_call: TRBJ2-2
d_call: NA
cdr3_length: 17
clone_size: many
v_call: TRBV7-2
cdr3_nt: TGTGCCAGCAGCGTGGCAACGACAGGTCGATACACCGGGGAGCTGTTTTTT
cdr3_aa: CASSVATTGRYTGELFF

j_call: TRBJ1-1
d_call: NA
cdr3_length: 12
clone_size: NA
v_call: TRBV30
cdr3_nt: TGTGCCTGGACCCCAGGGAGGGGAGGTGCTTTCTTT
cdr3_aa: CAWTPGRGGAFF

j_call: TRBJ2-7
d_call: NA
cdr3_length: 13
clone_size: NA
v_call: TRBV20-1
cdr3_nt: TGCAGTGCCGCCCGGACGGCAGCCTACGAGCAGTACTTC
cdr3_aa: CSAARTAAYEQYF

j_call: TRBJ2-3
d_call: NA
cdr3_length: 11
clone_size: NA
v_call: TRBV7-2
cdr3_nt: TGTGCCAGCAGCTCACTTAATACGCAGTATTTT
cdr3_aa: CASSSLNTQYF

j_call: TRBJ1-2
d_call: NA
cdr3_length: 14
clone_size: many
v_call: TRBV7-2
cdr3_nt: TGTGCCAGCAGCTTGGGGGCCCGATATTATGGCTACACCTTC
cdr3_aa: CASSLGARYYGYTF

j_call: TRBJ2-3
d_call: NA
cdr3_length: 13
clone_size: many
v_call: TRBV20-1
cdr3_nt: TGCAGTGCTAGAGTAGGCGTCGCAGATACGCAGTATTTT
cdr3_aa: CSARVGVADTQYF

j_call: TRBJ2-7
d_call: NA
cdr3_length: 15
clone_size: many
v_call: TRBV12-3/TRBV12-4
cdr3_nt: TGTGCCAGCAGGAGGGGGGAAGGACTCTCCTACGAGCAGTACTTC
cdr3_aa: CASRRGEGLSYEQYF

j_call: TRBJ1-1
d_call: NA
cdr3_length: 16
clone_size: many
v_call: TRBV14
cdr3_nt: TGTGCCAGCAGCCCATCTCTACCACCCCTGAACACTGAAGCTTTCTTT
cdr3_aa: CASSPSLPPLNTEAFF

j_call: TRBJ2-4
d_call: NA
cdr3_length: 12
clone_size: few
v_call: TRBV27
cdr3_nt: TGTGCCCCTCGGGCCGGAAAAAACATTCAGTACTTC
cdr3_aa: CAPRAGKNIQYF

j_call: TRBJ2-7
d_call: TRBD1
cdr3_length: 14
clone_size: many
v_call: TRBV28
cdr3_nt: TGTGCCAGCAGTTACCCGGACAGGGGATACGAGCAGTACTTC
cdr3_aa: CASSYPDRGYEQYF

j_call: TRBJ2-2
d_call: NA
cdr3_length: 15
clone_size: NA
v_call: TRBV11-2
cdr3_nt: TGTGTCAGCACCCCGCGGCGGGATGGCACCGGGGAGCTGTTTTTT
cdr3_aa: CVSTPRRDGTGELFF

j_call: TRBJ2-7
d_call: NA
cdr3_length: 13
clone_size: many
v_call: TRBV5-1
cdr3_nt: TGCGCCAGCAGCTTGGGGGCGCGATACGAGCAGTACTTC
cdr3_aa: CASSLGARYEQYF

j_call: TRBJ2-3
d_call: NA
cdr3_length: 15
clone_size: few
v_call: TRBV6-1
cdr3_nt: TGTGCCAGCACAGGGAGAAAGACCCTCACAGATACGCAGTATTTT
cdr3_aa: CASTGRKTLTDTQYF

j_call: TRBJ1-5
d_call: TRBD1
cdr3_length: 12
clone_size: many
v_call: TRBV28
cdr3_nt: TGTGCCAGCACAGGGGGCTATCAGCCCCAGCATTTT
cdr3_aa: CASTGGYQPQHF

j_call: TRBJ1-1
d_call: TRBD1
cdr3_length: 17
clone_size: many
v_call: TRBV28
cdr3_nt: TGTGCCAGCAGTCGGATACAGGGGGTGGTTCGGAACACTGAAGCTTTCTTT
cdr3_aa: CASSRIQGVVRNTEAFF

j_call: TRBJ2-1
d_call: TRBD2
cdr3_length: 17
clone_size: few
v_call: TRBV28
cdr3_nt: TGTGCCAGCAGCGCCCCCGCCGGACTAGCGGGAGAAGATGAGCAGTTCTTC
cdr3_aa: CASSAPAGLAGEDEQFF

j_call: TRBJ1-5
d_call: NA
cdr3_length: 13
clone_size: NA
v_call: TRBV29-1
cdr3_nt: TGCAGCGTTGTAGGGTCCCCCAATCAGCCCCAGCATTTT
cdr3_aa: CSVVGSPNQPQHF

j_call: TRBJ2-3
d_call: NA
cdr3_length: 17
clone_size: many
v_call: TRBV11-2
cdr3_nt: TGTGCCAGCAGCTTAGAGGGGTGGGGCACTAGCACAGATACGCAGTATTTT
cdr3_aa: CASSLEGWGTSTDTQYF

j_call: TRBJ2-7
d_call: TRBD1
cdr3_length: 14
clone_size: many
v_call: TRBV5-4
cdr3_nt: TGTGCCAGCAGCTTGAAACAGGGGGCCTACGAGCAGTACTTC
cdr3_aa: CASSLKQGAYEQYF

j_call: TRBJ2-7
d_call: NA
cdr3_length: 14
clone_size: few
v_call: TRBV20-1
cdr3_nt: TGCAGTGCTAGAGATCTTAGACAGGGAGGCGAGCAGTACTTC
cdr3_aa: CSARDLRQGGEQYF

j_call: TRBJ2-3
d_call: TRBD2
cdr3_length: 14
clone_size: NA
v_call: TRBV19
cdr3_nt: TGTGCCAGTAGTACTAGCGGGATCCCAGATACGCAGTATTTT
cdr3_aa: CASSTSGIPDTQYF

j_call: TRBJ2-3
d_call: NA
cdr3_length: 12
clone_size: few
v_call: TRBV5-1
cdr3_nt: TGCGCCAGCAGCCAGGAGGCAGATACGCAGTATTTT
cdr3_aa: CASSQEADTQYF

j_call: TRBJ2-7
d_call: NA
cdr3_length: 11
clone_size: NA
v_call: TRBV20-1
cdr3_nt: TGCAGTGCCGCGGAGCCAGCGGTGCAGTACTTC
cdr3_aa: CSAAEPAVQYF

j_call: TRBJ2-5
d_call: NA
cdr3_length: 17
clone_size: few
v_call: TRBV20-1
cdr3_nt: TGCAGTGCTAGAGTTGGTTCCAGGGAGGTCGGTGCGGAGACCCAGTACTTC
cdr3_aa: CSARVGSREVGAETQYF

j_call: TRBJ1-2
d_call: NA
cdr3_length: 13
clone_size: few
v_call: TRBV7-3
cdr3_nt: TGTGCCAGCAGCTCCAGGAGGGGCGATGGCTACACCTTC
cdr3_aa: CASSSRRGDGYTF

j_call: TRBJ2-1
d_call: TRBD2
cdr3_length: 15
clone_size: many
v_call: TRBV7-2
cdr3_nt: TGTGCCAGCACAGGCGGGAGCCCCTCCTACAATGAGCAGTTCTTC
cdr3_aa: CASTGGSPSYNEQFF

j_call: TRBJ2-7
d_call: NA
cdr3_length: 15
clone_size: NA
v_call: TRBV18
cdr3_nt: TGTGCCAGCTCACCACCGGCGTTCAGCTCCTACGAGCAGTACTTC
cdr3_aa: CASSPPAFSSYEQYF

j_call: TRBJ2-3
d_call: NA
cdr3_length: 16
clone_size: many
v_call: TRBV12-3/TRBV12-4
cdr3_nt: TGTGCCAGCACCCCTGGCCTAGAAAGATCCACAGATACGCAGTATTTT
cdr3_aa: CASTPGLERSTDTQYF

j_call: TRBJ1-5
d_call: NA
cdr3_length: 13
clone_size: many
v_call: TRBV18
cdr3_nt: TGTGCCAGCTCCTGGACGGAAAATCAGCCCCAGCATTTT
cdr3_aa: CASSWTENQPQHF

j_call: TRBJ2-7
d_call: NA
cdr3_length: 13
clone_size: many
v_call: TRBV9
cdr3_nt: TGTGCCAGCAGCGTAGCGGGCAGATCAGAGCAGTACTTC
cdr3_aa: CASSVAGRSEQYF

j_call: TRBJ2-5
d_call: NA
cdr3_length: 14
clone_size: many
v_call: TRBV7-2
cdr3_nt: TGTGCCAGCAGCTTAATGTTCAAGGGAGAGACCCAGTACTTC
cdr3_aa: CASSLMFKGETQYF

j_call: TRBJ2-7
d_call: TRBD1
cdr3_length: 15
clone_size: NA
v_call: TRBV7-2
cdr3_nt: TGTGCCAGCAGCCCAACCTCCGGGACAGCGTACGAGCAGTACTTC
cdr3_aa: CASSPTSGTAYEQYF

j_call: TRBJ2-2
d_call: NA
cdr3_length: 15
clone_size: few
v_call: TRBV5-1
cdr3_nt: TGCGCCAGCAGCTTGACTGGAGGCCAACCCGGGGAGCTGTTTTTT
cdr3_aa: CASSLTGGQPGELFF

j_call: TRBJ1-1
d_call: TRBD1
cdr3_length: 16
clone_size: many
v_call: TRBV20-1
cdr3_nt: TGCAGTGCACTACACCGGGACAGGGTCAGGAGCACTGAAGCTTTCTTT
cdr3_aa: CSALHRDRVRSTEAFF

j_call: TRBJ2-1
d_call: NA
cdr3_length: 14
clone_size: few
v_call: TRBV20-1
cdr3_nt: TGCAGTGCTAGTCTAGCTTCCCCCTCGGAAGAGCAGTTCTTC
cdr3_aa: CSASLASPSEEQFF

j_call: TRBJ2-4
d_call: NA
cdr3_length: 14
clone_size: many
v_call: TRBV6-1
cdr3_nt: TGTGCCAGCAGCCAGGGGTTAGCCAAAAACATTCAGTACTTC
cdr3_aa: CASSQGLAKNIQYF

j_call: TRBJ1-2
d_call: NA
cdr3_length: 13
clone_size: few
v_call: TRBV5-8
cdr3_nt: TGTGCCAGCAAGGATTTAGTTCTACGTGGCTACACCTTC
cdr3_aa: CASKDLVLRGYTF

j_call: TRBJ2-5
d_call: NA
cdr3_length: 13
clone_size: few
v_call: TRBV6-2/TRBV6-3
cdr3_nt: TGTGCCAGCAGTTACTTTGGCGGGGAGACCCAGTACTTC
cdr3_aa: CASSYFGGETQYF

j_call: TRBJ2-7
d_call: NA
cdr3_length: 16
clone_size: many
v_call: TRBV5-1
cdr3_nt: TGCGCCAGCAGCTTGGAGGCGCAGGTTTACACCTACGAGCAGTACTTC
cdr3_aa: CASSLEAQVYTYEQYF

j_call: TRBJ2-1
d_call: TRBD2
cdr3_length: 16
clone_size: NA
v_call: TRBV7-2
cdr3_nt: TGTGCCAGCAGCGCCCATAGCGGGAGGAGGTACAATGAGCAGTTCTTC
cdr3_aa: CASSAHSGRRYNEQFF

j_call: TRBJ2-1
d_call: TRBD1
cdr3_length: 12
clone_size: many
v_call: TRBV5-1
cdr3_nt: TGCGCCAGCGAGGGGGCTTACAATGAGCAGTTCTTC
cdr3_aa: CASEGAYNEQFF